This TCR beta chain appears in the sequencing data of a study of blood T cell repertoires in COVID-19 (dated by TCRdb to between 2020 and 2021). Background for the entire study: The collaborator samples originated in the United States, Italy and Spain and spanned the acute and convalescent phases of COVID-19. A freely available public database, intended as a resource for researchers studying the immune response to SARS-CoV-2, is where the repertoires were released. Subjects who had been exposed to COVID-19, were actively infected with it, or had recovered from it provided the deeply sampled blood TCRbeta repertoires that made up the dataset. The samples were drawn from the first 160 participants of the ongoing ImmuneRACE study and from 950 to 1,500 subjects provided by 6 global collaborators. Where available, HLA class I and class II types were taken from metadata supplied by the sample provider and were not determined by assay-based typing. The material from the prospective study consisted of cDNA or gDNA derived from T cells, B-cell-depleted T cells, or PBMCs. A de-identified subject ID, COVID-19 status, age in years and sex were almost always included in the sample metadata. What the study reported, not specific to this receptor: How much clinical and demographic metadata was included differed by source and by participant, and the metadata was provided uncurated.

The immunoSEQ Assay, a bias-controlled multiplex PCR, was used to amplify TCRbeta CDR3 regions from genomic DNA. In the authors' own workflow: The number of nucleated cells in each sample was estimated from the amplification of reference gene primers within the assay. To quantify the absolute abundance of each unique TCRbeta CDR3 rearrangement, sequence reads were collapsed and filtered. For each sample, productive Simpson clonality was calculated by taking the square root of Simpson's diversity index across productive rearrangements. The immuneACCESS repertoire file appears here via TCRdb, limited to in-frame rearrangements. These files lack a portion of the clones; in checked studies, under half of the deficit traces to unresolved V genes, and the cause of the others is not known. V, J and clone size are taken as reported in that table, and D and trimming were inferred from the DNA itself. Present in this sample are approximately 200,000 clones, around 84% of which were seen just once. The biggest ten clones account for 5% to 6.5% of the sample.

In regard to this clone: Its antigen target is currently unknown. There are no base qualities to consult, and no much larger clone falls within one base.

A second Seattle source provided samples from volunteer blood donors who had recovered from COVID-19. Each collaborating institution followed its own protocols to collect whole blood in K2EDTA tubes. Collaborator samples were shipped for TCRbeta analysis as frozen whole blood, isolated PBMCs, or DNA extracted from either sample type. Cut back by 7 bases and 5 bases, the V and J ends lie 11 bases apart. Based on the germline V gene, the CDR1 and CDR2 sequences are SNHLY and FYNNEI. Its CDR3 holds 12 amino acids, cysteine through phenylalanine. This entry keeps only the CDR3 DNA: 36 bases, framed from base 1.

The sample consisted of peripheral blood. The V gene is TRBV2 and the J gene is TRBJ2-5; a tentative D call is TRBD2 (5 bases match). This TCR came from a woman between 55 and 75 years old who had recovered from COVID-19. In nucleotides, the sequence is TGTGCCAGCACCACTTCGGGGGAGACCCAGTACTTC. Its translation is CASTTSGETQYF.